Presented here are 15 T cell receptor beta chains from one specimen sequenced in a study of blood T cell repertoires in COVID-19. Assay used: immunoSEQ multiplex PCR; TCRdb lists only in-frame clones, some missing. The sample has approximately 260,000 clones, approximately 91% seen once. The sample consisted of peripheral blood. Receptor source: a man aged 50 to 59 with acute or convalescent COVID-19.

The gene calls are TRBV7-9 and TRBJ1-2; TRBD1 aligns across 7 bases. Germline V gives CDR1 SEHNR, CDR2 FQNEAQ (reference sequence). V lost 5 bases and J lost 1; bases outside the gene matches: 7. The CDR3 sequence is 15 residues long. The CDR3, as DNA: TGTGCCAGCAGCCCTGGAACAGGGGATAACTATGGCTACACCTTC. It encodes CASSPGTGDNYGYTF.

The chain uses TRBV7-2 and TRBJ2-5; 10 bases match TRBD2. Germline V gene data show CDR1 as SGHTA and CDR2 as FQGNSA. The ends lost 1 base at V and 7 bases at J; junction bases unmatched: 12. This CDR3 region has 17 residues. CDR3 coding DNA: TGTGCCAGCAGCTTAGGATCGGTAGCGGGGGGACAGGTGACCCAGTACTTC. Protein sequence: CASSLGSVAGGQVTQYF.

The chain combines TRBV5-1 with TRBJ1-2; no clear D gene. The CDR3 runs 13 residues. The V end was cut by 0 bases, the J end by 8 bases, with 11 bases between. Germline values: CDR1 SGHRS, CDR2 YFSETQ. DNA of the CDR3: TGCGCCAGCAGCTTGGTGGCGGCCGAAGGCTACACCTTC. It specifies CASSLVAAEGYTF.

The chain couples TRBV7-9 to TRBJ2-5, with 10 bases fitting TRBD2. The V segment lost 5 bases and the J segment 10 bases; nucleotides outside the gene matches: 16. Germline values: CDR1 SEHNR, CDR2 FQNEAQ (reference sequence). The CDR3 covers 16 residues. The DNA of the CDR3 is TGTGCCAGCAGCGGATTGGGTGGGACTAGCGCCTGGGGCCAGTACTTC. Protein: CASSGLGGTSAWGQYF.

DNA of the CDR3: TGCGCCAGCAGCCAGCCAACAGGGGCCTACGAGCAGTACTTC. Protein: CASSQPTGAYEQYF. The chain employs TRBV4-1 and TRBJ2-7; TRBD1 matches at 7 bases. CDR1 is MGHRA and CDR2 is YSYEKL in the germline V gene. Losses at the gene ends were 3 bases for V and 2 bases for J; bases not matched to a gene: 4. CDR3 length: 14 amino acids.

This chain links TRBV5-6 with TRBJ2-7; 8 bases agree with TRBD1. V was clipped by 4 bases and J by 4 bases; unmatched bases: 4. The germline gives CDR1 SGHDT, CDR2 YYEEEE. The CDR3 consists of 13 residues. The chain's CDR3 is CASSRWTGYEQYF. DNA for the CDR3: TGTGCCAGCAGCCGGTGGACAGGGTACGAGCAGTACTTC.

The rearrangement links TRBV9 to TRBJ2-3, with 12 nucleotides matching TRBD2. V was pared by 3 bases and J by 5 bases, with 7 bases of the junction left unmatched. The CDR3 sequence is 16 residues long. CDR1 is SGDLS and CDR2 is YYNGEE in the germline V gene. CDR3 coding DNA: TGTGCCAGCAGCGCCGAACTAGCGGGGGGAAAAGATACGCAGTATTTT. Amino acids: CASSAELAGGKDTQYF.

This sequence joins TRBV5-1 and TRBJ1-2, with 7 bases aligning to TRBD1. V lost 2 bases to trimming and J lost 8 bases; unmatched junction nucleotides: 9. Germline lookup yields CDR1 SGHRS and CDR2 YFSETQ. CDR3 length equals 14 residues. The DNA of the CDR3 is TGCGCCAGCAGCTTATACCGACAGGGTGGCGGCTACACCTTC. Its protein product is CASSLYRQGGGYTF. Full variable domain (outside the CDR3, taken from reference TRBV5-1 and TRBJ1-2): KAGVTQTPRYLIKTRGQQVTLSCSPISGHRSVSWYQQTPGQGLQFLFEYFSETQRNKGNFPGRFSGRQFSNSRSEMNVSTLELGDSALYLCASSLYRQGGGYTFGSGTRLTVV.

The genes are TRBV18 and TRBJ1-1; tentative D call: TRBD1 (5 bases). CDR1 KGHSH and CDR2 LQKENI come from the germline V gene. V was cut by 6 bases and J by 1 base, with 9 bases left in between. The length of the CDR3 is 13 residues. CDR3 region: CASSYQGNTEAFF. CDR3 nucleotides: TGTGCCAGCTCGTACCAGGGGAACACTGAAGCTTTCTTT.

The rearrangement links TRBV18 to TRBJ2-5; weak D call: TRBD1 (5 bases). The CDR3 has 14 residues. The germline CDR1 and CDR2 sequences are KGHSH and LQKENI. V was pared by 5 bases and J by 3 bases, with 13 bases between. CDR3 protein: CASSLKQGKETQYF. DNA of the CDR3: TGTGCCAGCTCATTAAAGCAGGGCAAAGAGACCCAGTACTTC.

The V and J genes are TRBV7-2 and TRBJ2-2; 8 nucleotides agree with TRBD1. V trimming: 5 bases; J trimming: 2 bases; junction bases outside the gene matches: 7. This CDR3 is 16 amino acids long. CDR1 and CDR2 (germline): SGHTA, FQGNSA. The CDR3 sequence is CASSRTGRRNTGELFF. CDR3 coding DNA: TGTGCCAGCAGCCGGACAGGGCGTCGCAACACCGGGGAGCTGTTTTTT.

V usage is TRBV12-3 or TRBV12-4 and J usage is TRBJ1-1; 9 nucleotides match TRBD1. V lost 6 bases and J lost 5; bases outside the gene matches: 4. The CDR3 is 13 residues long. The CDR3 is CASSSTGGTEAFF. CDR3 DNA sequence: TGTGCCAGCAGCTCGACAGGGGGAACTGAAGCTTTCTTT.

This rearrangement joins TRBV19 to TRBJ1-6; 7 positions match TRBD1. The V and J ends lost 5 bases and 7 bases, in that order; junction bases with no gene match: 11. This CDR3 has 16 residues. Germline assignment: CDR1 LNHDA and CDR2 SQIVND (reference sequence). For the CDR3, the DNA is TGTGCCAGTAGTCTTGGGGGGACAGCGATAAATTCACCCCTCCACTTT. Encoded protein: CASSLGGTAINSPLHF.

The chain has TRBV27 and TRBJ1-6; D is ambiguous. Germline CDR1 is MNHEY and CDR2 is SMNVEV (reference sequence). V lost 6 bases and J 4 bases, leaving 13 bases between the germline ends. The CDR3 spans 15 residues. In DNA form, the CDR3 reads TGTGCCAGCAGCGATGACAACAGTTATAATTCACCCCTCCACTTT. Protein sequence: CASSDDNSYNSPLHF.

The CDR3 DNA is TGTGCCAGCAGCGTAGCGGATTACAGGGTGACGAAGGAAAAACTGTTTTTT. It codes for CASSVADYRVTKEKLFF. V gene TRBV9 combines with J gene TRBJ1-4; the D gene is possibly TRBD1 (6 bases). The CDR3 has 17 residues. V dropped 0 bases and J dropped 8 bases, with 20 bases sitting between them. Germline V gene lookup returns CDR1 SGDLS and CDR2 YYNGEE.